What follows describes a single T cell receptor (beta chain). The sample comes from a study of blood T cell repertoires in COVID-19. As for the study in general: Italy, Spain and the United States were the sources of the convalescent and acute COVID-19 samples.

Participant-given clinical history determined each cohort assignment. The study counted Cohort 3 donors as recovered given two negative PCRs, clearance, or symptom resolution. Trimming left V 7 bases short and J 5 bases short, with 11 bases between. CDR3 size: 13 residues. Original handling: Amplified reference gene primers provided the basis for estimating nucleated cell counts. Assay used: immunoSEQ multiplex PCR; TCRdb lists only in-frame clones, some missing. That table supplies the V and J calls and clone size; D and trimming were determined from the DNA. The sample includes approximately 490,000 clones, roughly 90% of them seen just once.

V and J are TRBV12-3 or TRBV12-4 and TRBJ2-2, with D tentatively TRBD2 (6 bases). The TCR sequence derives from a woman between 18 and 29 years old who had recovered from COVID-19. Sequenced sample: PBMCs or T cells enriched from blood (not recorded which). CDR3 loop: CASILGGTGELFF. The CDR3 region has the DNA TGTGCCAGCATTCTGGGGGGTACCGGGGAGCTGTTTTTT.